These 12 T cell receptor beta chains came from one sample sequenced in a study of shared T cell receptors in the human thymus. Profiled with immunoSEQ multiplex PCR; TCRdb holds only in-frame clones, not every one. The table records 500,000 to 850,000 clones, around 87% of them present only once. The data also belong to a second study, concerning human thymus T cells.

The specimen was thymocytes. The receptors shown here come from a boy younger than two with a congenital heart defect.

The chain is built from TRBV4-3 and TRBJ2-7; TRBD1 agrees at 11 bases. The ends lost 2 bases at V and 5 bases at J; junction bases unmatched: 8. The CDR3 runs to 16 residues. Germline CDR1 reads LGHNA; CDR2 reads YSLEER. The CDR3 here is CASSQSRDRGSDEQYF. In nucleotides, the CDR3 is TGCGCCAGCAGCCAATCCCGGGACAGGGGGTCAGACGAGCAGTACTTC.

CDR3 loop: CASSWTGRSSYEQYF. Written as DNA, the CDR3 is TGCGCCAGCAGCTGGACAGGGCGTAGCTCCTACGAGCAGTACTTC. The chain carries TRBV5-1 and TRBJ2-7, with 8 bases aligning to TRBD1. Germline values: CDR1 SGHRS, CDR2 YFSETQ. V trimming: 3 bases; J trimming: 0 bases; junction bases outside the gene matches: 5. The CDR3 is made up of 15 amino acids.

V is TRBV28 and J is TRBJ2-3; perhaps TRBD2 as D (6 bases). Trimming took off 5 bases at V and 0 bases at J, with 12 bases between the two ends. Per the germline V gene, CDR1 is MDHEN and CDR2 is SYDVKM. CDR3 size: 15 residues. CDR3 nucleotides: TGTGCCAGCAGTAGCCTGGCGGGAAGCACAGATACGCAGTATTTT. Its protein product is CASSSLAGSTDTQYF.

As concerns this clone: It is unclear where the CDR3 begins or ends on the DNA, so no DNA is shown, and the CDR3 is as TCRdb lists it. The V and J genes are TRBV27 and TRBJ2-7; the table names TRBD2, a call not compared with the DNA. The germline CDR1 and CDR2 sequences are MNHEY and SMNVEV (reference sequence). The CDR3 is 18 residues long, counting both termini. CDR3 in amino acids: CASSPSTSGTRGRYEQYF.

This chain uses TRBV27 with TRBJ1-1, with TRBD1 matching 9 bases. This CDR3 comprises 16 residues. CDR1 is MNHEY and CDR2 is SMNVEV in the germline V gene (reference sequence). Trimming removed 0 bases from V and 4 bases from J; junction bases left unmatched: 6. The CDR3 nucleotides read TGTGCCAGCAGTTTATCACAGGGGGCTATTGGCACTGAAGCTTTCTTT. Protein product: CASSLSQGAIGTEAFF.

J is TRBJ2-7 and V is TRBV4-3, with D maybe TRBD2 (6 bases). Trimming pared 0 bases from V and 1 base from J, leaving 10 bases between. The length of the CDR3 is 15 residues. CDR1 and CDR2 (germline): LGHNA, YSLEER. DNA of the CDR3: TGCGCCAGCAGCCAAGATCGTCGGGGGTCCTACGAGCAGTACTTC. Translating it yields CASSQDRRGSYEQYF.

The chain has TRBV4-1 and TRBJ2-3, with 7 bases identical to TRBD2. The CDR3 has 19 amino acids. Germline V lookup: CDR1 MGHRA, CDR2 YSYEKL. Trimming removed 6 bases from V and 2 bases from J; junction bases left unmatched: 20. The CDR3 protein is CASSPTTGTKKWVTDTQYF. CDR3 DNA: TGCGCCAGCAGTCCCACCACCGGGACTAAGAAATGGGTCACAGATACGCAGTATTTT.

DNA of the CDR3: TGTGCCACCCGGGGCAGGGGCCATAGCAATCAGCCCCAGCATTTT. It encodes CATRGRGHSNQPQHF. This rearrangement joins TRBV10-3 to TRBJ1-5; D possibly corresponds to TRBD1 (6 bases). Germline loops: CDR1 ENHRY, CDR2 SYGVKD. The V and J ends lost 10 bases and 0 bases respectively, with 16 bases between them. The CDR3 contains 15 residues.

This sequence joins TRBV28 and TRBJ2-5; a weak D match, TRBD1 (5 bases). This CDR3 comprises 15 residues. V shed 3 bases and J shed 1 base, with 12 bases lying between them. Germline V gives CDR1 MDHEN, CDR2 SYDVKM. The CDR3 here is CASSFQGDIQETQYF. The DNA for the CDR3 is TGTGCCAGCAGTTTTCAGGGCGACATCCAAGAGACCCAGTACTTC.

The rearrangement links TRBV5-5 to TRBJ1-5, with D possibly matching TRBD1 (5 bases). The CDR3 is made up of 17 amino acids. Trimming pared 0 bases from V and 6 bases from J, leaving 19 bases between. Germline V lookup: CDR1 SGHKS, CDR2 YYEKEE (reference sequence). This CDR3 reads CASSLEGGTWGRQPQHF. CDR3 sequence (DNA): TGTGCCAGCAGCTTGGAGGGAGGGACGTGGGGTCGTCAGCCCCAGCATTTT.

Details on this clone: At one end, the junction sequence differs from germline, possibly due to a read error. The rearrangement joins TRBV27 to TRBJ2-2; 9 bases match TRBD2. The CDR3 has 17 amino acids. From germline, CDR1 is MNHEY and CDR2 SMNVEV (reference sequence). CDR3 sequence reads: CANSSGLAGEGTGELFF. For the CDR3, the DNA is TGTGCCAACAGTTCAGGGTTAGCGGGAGAGGGGACCGGGGAGCTGTTTTTT.

This chain uses TRBV10-3 with TRBJ2-6; perhaps TRBD2 as D (5 bases). The CDR3 contains 18 residues. Trimming left V 0 bases short and J 3 bases short, with 15 bases between. The germline gives CDR1 ENHRY, CDR2 SYGVKD. CDR3 sequence: CAISESGQERVGANVLTF. The CDR3 nucleotides read TGTGCCATCAGTGAGTCCGGCCAGGAGAGGGTTGGGGCCAACGTCCTGACTTTC.